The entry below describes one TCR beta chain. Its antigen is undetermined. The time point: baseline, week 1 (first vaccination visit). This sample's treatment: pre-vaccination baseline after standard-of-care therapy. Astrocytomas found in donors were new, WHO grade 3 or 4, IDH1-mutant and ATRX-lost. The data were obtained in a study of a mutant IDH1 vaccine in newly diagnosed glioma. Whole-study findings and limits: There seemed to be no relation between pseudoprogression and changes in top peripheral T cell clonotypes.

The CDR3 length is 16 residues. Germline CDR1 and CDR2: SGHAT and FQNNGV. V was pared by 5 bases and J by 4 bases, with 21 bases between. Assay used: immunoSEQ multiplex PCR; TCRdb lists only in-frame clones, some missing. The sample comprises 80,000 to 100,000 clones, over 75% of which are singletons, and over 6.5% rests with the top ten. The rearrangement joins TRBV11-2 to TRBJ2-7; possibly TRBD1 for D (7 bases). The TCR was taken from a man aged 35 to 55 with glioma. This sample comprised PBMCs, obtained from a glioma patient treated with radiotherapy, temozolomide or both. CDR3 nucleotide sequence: TGTGCCAGCAGCCCCATCCAGCGGAGGGGGCAGTACGAGCAGTACTTC. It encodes CASSPIQRRGQYEQYF.